The rows below give T cell receptor beta chains drawn from one sample of a study of shared clonotypes between healthy human individuals. The protocol was immunoSEQ multiplex PCR, while the TCRdb copy is restricted to in-frame clones and leaves out a portion. Among around 480,000 clones listed, nearly 80% were seen once. Sequenced input: PBMCs. Source of these receptors: a woman aged 40 to 55 in good health. Some clones in this sample may be carry-over from other donors' samples. Both conserved end residues are part of each CDR3. D genes are given only for firm matches.

CDR3 | V | D | J
CASSEIRGGVYEQYF | TRBV10-1 | TRBD2 | .
CASSPGLVFHEQYF | TRBV5-4 | TRBD2 | TRBJ2-7
CASSSWDRGTEAFF | TRBV5-1 | TRBD1 | TRBJ1-1
CASSSWDRANEQYF | TRBV6-5 | TRBD1 | TRBJ2-7
CASRVGTGANVLTF | TRBV5-1 | . | TRBJ2-6
CASSLGTSGDYEQYF | TRBV5-1 | TRBD2 | TRBJ2-7
CASSRSNSPLHF | TRBV7-8 | . | TRBJ1-6
CASSLQGVSKTEAFF | TRBV7-2 | TRBD1 | TRBJ1-1
CAIQGEVGTHEQYF | TRBV10-3 | . | TRBJ2-7
CASSLSARGLEYGYTF | TRBV28 | . | TRBJ1-2
CASSAGSYEQYF | TRBV11-2 | . | TRBJ2-7
CASSLDPDLNTEAFF | TRBV5-5 | . | TRBJ1-1
CASSLAGQAGYGYTF | TRBV7-2 | TRBD1 | TRBJ1-2
CASKYLGQGLYGYTF | TRBV19 | TRBD1 | TRBJ1-2
CASSYGPVRRGASGGTWDF | TRBV6-7 | TRBD2 | TRBJ2-5
CASSSGQGGQPQHF | TRBV7-2 | TRBD1 | TRBJ1-5
CASSTPGQGYNEQFF | TRBV19 | TRBD1 | TRBJ2-1
CASSSGTLSYEQYF | TRBV25-1 | . | TRBJ2-7
CASSLLGFSTDTQYF | TRBV5-1 | . | TRBJ2-3
CASSPDRGLEQYF | TRBV4-3 | TRBD1 | .
CASRPPGQANTGELFF | TRBV5-1 | TRBD1 | TRBJ2-2
CASSLGQGAGNTIYF | TRBV7-6 | TRBD1 | TRBJ1-3
CAWGKSKEAFF | TRBV30 | . | TRBJ1-1
CASSPDRDRGSWQFF | TRBV18 | TRBD1 | TRBJ2-1
CASSYSDDRGSYGYTF | TRBV6-5 | TRBD1 | TRBJ1-2
CASSYASETQYF | TRBV2 | . | TRBJ2-5
CASSFGGAGETQYF | TRBV7-7 | . | TRBJ2-5
CASSLAAGEKLFF | TRBV7-8 | . | TRBJ1-4
CASLKRGSGNTEAFF | TRBV28 | . | TRBJ1-1
CASSIPPTFSQISEQYF | TRBV11-1 | . | TRBJ2-7
CASSLVGQGYEQYF | TRBV5-6 | TRBD1 | TRBJ2-7
CASSSPTFVGQNEQFF | TRBV28 | . | TRBJ2-1
CASSYEAEAFF | TRBV6-5 | . | TRBJ1-1
CASRQGADTQYF | TRBV21-1 | . | TRBJ2-3
CASSQGQGGWQYF | TRBV7-7 | TRBD1 | TRBJ2-7
CASSVARGGEAFF | TRBV9 | TRBD1 | TRBJ1-1
CATSSSLAANSYEQYF | TRBV15 | TRBD2 | TRBJ2-7
CASSQTSGPTNEQFF | TRBV9 | TRBD2 | TRBJ2-1
CASSFSSGQMFSGNTIYF | TRBV5-7 | TRBD1 | TRBJ1-3
CASSAGTGYGYTF | TRBV6-4 | TRBD1 | TRBJ1-2
CASSLAPSGSYNEQFF | TRBV5-1 | . | TRBJ2-1
CASSFGQGPNYGYTF | TRBV5-6 | . | TRBJ1-2
CASRGSGNQPQHF | TRBV28 | . | TRBJ1-5